The 29 T cell receptor beta chains below all came from one sample that was sequenced in a study of PD-1 blockade in classical Hodgkin lymphoma. After autologous stem cell transplantation all patients relapsed, and prior brentuximab vedotin exposure differed between cohorts. Sequenced by immunoSEQ multiplex PCR; TCRdb stores in-frame clones only, minus some. Of approximately 100,000 clones in the sample, roughly 90% are singletons; the top ten hold around 7%. This specimen consisted of peripheral blood mononuclear cells (PBMCs), obtained before the second cycle of nivolumab. Receptors were obtained from a human donor with classical Hodgkin lymphoma.

The chain has TRBV11-3 and TRBJ1-1; D gene ambiguous. The CDR3 loop spans 13 amino acids. Trimming shortened V by 1 base and J by 2 bases, and 5 bases separated the two germline ends. Germline V gene sequence: CDR1 SGHNT, CDR2 YENEEA. CDR3 nucleotide sequence: TGTGCCAGCAGCTTAGGAATCAACACTGAAGCTTTCTTT. Residues: CASSLGINTEAFF.

This chain uses TRBV7-9 with TRBJ1-1; D is unresolved. Germline lookup yields CDR1 SEHNR and CDR2 FQNEAQ (reference sequence). This CDR3 comprises 11 residues. V lost 5 bases to trimming and J lost 10 bases, with 11 bases between them. The CDR3 DNA reads TGTGCCAGCAGCGCCAACCATCCAGCTTTCTTT. This translates into CASSANHPAFF.

This sequence joins TRBV5-5 and TRBJ1-1; D perhaps matches TRBD1 (5 bases). V was cut by 2 bases and J by 0 bases, with 8 bases left in between. Germline V gene data show CDR1 as SGHKS and CDR2 as YYEKEE (reference sequence). The CDR3 is 14 amino acids. The CDR3 loop reads CASSFGAMNTEAFF. The CDR3 DNA reads as TGTGCCAGCAGCTTTGGGGCGATGAACACTGAAGCTTTCTTT.

This chain uses TRBV15 with TRBJ1-5; D possibly corresponds to TRBD1 (5 bases). V gave up 1 base and J gave up 3 bases, with 16 bases separating them. CDR3 length: 17 residues. Germline lookup yields CDR1 LNHNV and CDR2 YYDKDF (reference sequence). The CDR3 spells CATSRGGGERYNQPQHF. The CDR3 region has the DNA TGTGCCACCAGCAGAGGCGGGGGGGAAAGGTACAATCAGCCCCAGCATTTT. Supplemented by reference TRBV15 and TRBJ1-5, the full variable domain reads DAMVIQNPRYQVTQFGKPVTLSCSQTLNHNVMYWYQQKSSQAPKLLFHYYDKDFNNEADTPDNFQSRRPNTSFCFLDIRSPGLGDTAMYLCATSRGGGERYNQPQHFGDGTRLSIL.

The chain links TRBV28 to TRBJ1-2; unclear D gene. This CDR3 is 13 amino acids long. Trimming shortened V by 6 bases and J by 14 bases, and 22 bases separated the two germline ends. Germline CDR1 and CDR2: MDHEN and SYDVKM. The CDR3 reads CASSRPPNGPDTF. CDR3 nucleotides: TGTGCCAGCAGCCGCCCGCCGAACGGTCCGGATACCTTC.

The V call is TRBV4-1, the J call TRBJ2-1; 12 bases align to TRBD2. Germline-derived CDR1 and CDR2 are MGHRA and YSYEKL. The V and J ends lost 3 bases and 4 bases, in that order; junction bases with no gene match: 7. CDR3 length equals 17 residues. CDR3 bases: TGCGCCAGCAGCCAGCGGCGGACTAGCGGGGAGTACAATGAGCAGTTCTTC. Translated, it gives CASSQRRTSGEYNEQFF.

This sequence joins TRBV6-5 and TRBJ2-2, with 9 bases matching TRBD1. V was clipped by 4 bases and J by 5 bases; unmatched bases: 8. The CDR3 length is 16 residues. Germline assignment: CDR1 MNHEY and CDR2 SVGAGI. CDR3 sequence: CASSSAYRGRTGELFF. The CDR3 DNA sequence: TGTGCCAGCAGTTCCGCCTACAGGGGGCGAACCGGGGAGCTGTTTTTT.

This rearrangement joins TRBV7-2 to TRBJ2-3; TRBD2 is a possible D gene (6 bases). CDR1 SGHTA and CDR2 FQGNSA come from the germline V gene. The CDR3 loop spans 13 amino acids. V was clipped by 5 bases and J by 5 bases, with 11 bases between them. The CDR3 DNA follows: TGTGCCAGCAGCCCCAACGGGGGAGATACGCAGTATTTT. It yields the protein CASSPNGGDTQYF.

This CDR3 is CASSLRGGLYGYTF. The CDR3 region has the DNA TGTGCCAGCAGCTTAAGGGGCGGCCTATATGGCTACACCTTC. The chain employs TRBV5-6 and TRBJ1-2, with D possibly being TRBD1 (5 bases). The CDR3 is 14 amino acids. Germline CDR1 is SGHDT and CDR2 is YYEEEE. V was clipped by 2 bases and J by 5 bases, with 13 bases between them.

The V and J genes are TRBV19 and TRBJ2-7; 10 nucleotides line up with TRBD1. Germline V CDR1 and CDR2: LNHDA, SQIVND (reference sequence). The CDR3 contains 14 residues. After removal of 5 bases from V and 5 bases from J, the junction contained 6 bases not matched to a gene. CDR3 coding DNA: TGTGCCAGTAGTCTACGGACAGGGGGAGACGAGCAGTACTTC. This codes for CASSLRTGGDEQYF.

In regard to this clone: One end of the junction does not line up with germline, which may come from a read error. The V call is TRBV11-2, the J call TRBJ2-7; D unclear. Germline V gene data show CDR1 as SGHAT and CDR2 as FQNNGV. The CDR3 spans 14 residues. The CDR3 reads CAGSFPGQIYEQYF. The CDR3 DNA is TGTGCCGGCAGCTTCCCGGGTCAGATCTACGAGCAGTACTTC.

J is TRBJ2-7 and V is TRBV7-6; TRBD1 agrees at 10 bases. Trimming removed 5 bases from V and 6 bases from J; junction bases left unmatched: 7. Germline V gene lookup returns CDR1 SGHVS and CDR2 FNYEAQ. The CDR3 consists of 14 residues. CDR3 sequence reads: CASSRDRGRGEQYF. The CDR3 nucleotides read TGTGCCAGCAGCCGGGACAGGGGTAGGGGCGAGCAGTACTTC.

This clone was detected only once. The chain uses TRBV2 and TRBJ2-5; 12 nucleotides agree with TRBD2. Per germline, CDR1 SNHLY and CDR2 FYNNEI. The CDR3 is 18 residues long. Losses at the gene ends were 1 base for V and 0 bases for J; bases not matched to a gene: 6. This CDR3 is CASSEGASGGVDQETQYF. The CDR3 region has the DNA TGTGCCAGCAGTGAAGGGGCTAGCGGGGGGGTTGACCAAGAGACCCAGTACTTC.

V gene TRBV9 combines with J gene TRBJ1-5, with TRBD1 as a possible D gene (6 bases). The CDR3 runs to 15 residues. V was trimmed by 0 bases and J by 6 bases, leaving 13 bases between them. Looked up from germline, CDR1 is SGDLS and CDR2 is YYNGEE. DNA of the CDR3: TGTGCCAGCAGCGTAGAGGGGGGCATCGGTCAGCCCCAGCATTTT. Translation gives CASSVEGGIGQPQHF.

The chain joins TRBV7-2 to TRBJ1-2; possible D gene TRBD1, 5 bases. The CDR3 loop spans 16 amino acids. The germline V and J ends were trimmed by 5 bases and 1 base, with 17 bases remaining between them. Germline CDR1 and CDR2: SGHTA and FQGNSA. The CDR3, as DNA: TGTGCCAGCAGCGTACGTCCAGGGAATCTTAACTATGGCTACACCTTC. The encoded protein is CASSVRPGNLNYGYTF.

The chain joins TRBV4-3 to TRBJ2-7, with TRBD1 matching 11 bases. This CDR3 is 17 amino acids long. Looked up from germline, CDR1 is LGHNA and CDR2 is YSLEER. The V and J ends lost 1 base and 5 bases, in that order; junction bases with no gene match: 10. CDR3 sequence (DNA): TGCGCCAGCAGCCAAGCTCTCACCGGGACAGGGGGTGACGAGCAGTACTTC. Residues: CASSQALTGTGGDEQYF.

The V gene is TRBV25-1, the J gene TRBJ1-5; D ambiguous. The CDR3 loop spans 16 amino acids. Deletions cut 1 base from V and 4 bases from J, with 14 bases between. Germline lookup yields CDR1 MGHDK and CDR2 SYGVNS. The CDR3: CASSESNPAGNQPQHF. Here the CDR3 DNA reads TGTGCCAGCAGTGAATCTAATCCAGCCGGGAATCAGCCCCAGCATTTT.

The rearrangement joins TRBV6-6 to TRBJ1-1; no definite D call. The CDR3 runs 11 residues. V was cut by 7 bases and J by 4 bases, with 7 bases left in between. Germline CDR1 reads MNHNY; CDR2 reads SVGAGI (reference sequence). CDR3 amino acids: CASTSGTEAFF. CDR3 DNA: TGTGCCAGCACCTCGGGCACTGAAGCTTTCTTT.

This chain joins TRBV10-3 and TRBJ2-7; D might be TRBD1 (6 bases). CDR1 is ENHRY and CDR2 is SYGVKD in the germline V gene. This CDR3 spans 13 amino acids. V was cut by 7 bases and J by 1 base, with 11 bases left in between. CDR3 residues: CAINTGRSYEQYF. CDR3 in DNA: TGTGCCATCAATACAGGGCGATCCTACGAGCAGTACTTC.

The V and J genes are TRBV13 and TRBJ2-3; 13 positions agree with TRBD2. The CDR3 extends over 17 amino acids. Germline V CDR1 and CDR2: PRHDT, FYEKMQ (reference sequence). V gave up 4 bases and J gave up 2 bases; unmatched junction bases: 6. For the CDR3, the DNA is TGTGCCAGCAGCTACGGGACTAGCGGGGTCCACACAGATACGCAGTATTTT. It specifies CASSYGTSGVHTDTQYF.

This clone appeared once. J is TRBJ2-2 and V is TRBV7-6; 10 bases align to TRBD2. The CDR3 is 18 residues long. The J segment lost 0 bases and the V segment lost 3 bases, leaving 7 bases of the junction unmatched. Germline CDR1 SGHVS, CDR2 FNYEAQ. The CDR3 DNA sequence: TGTGCCAGCAGCTTCCCCTCACTAGCGGGGACGAACACCGGGGAGCTGTTTTTT. Encoded protein: CASSFPSLAGTNTGELFF.

The chain joins TRBV18 to TRBJ1-1; D is undetermined. The V end lost 2 bases, the J end lost 7 bases, and 11 bases lay between the germline ends. The CDR3 extends over 13 amino acids. Germline values: CDR1 KGHSH, CDR2 LQKENI. The CDR3 region is CASSPGSGHEAFF. The CDR3 coding sequence is TGTGCCAGCTCACCAGGTTCTGGGCATGAAGCTTTCTTT.

This clone was seen just once. V is TRBV6-1 and J is TRBJ2-7, with 8 bases fitting TRBD1. Germline V gene sequence: CDR1 MNHNS, CDR2 SASEGT. The ends lost 2 bases at V and 3 bases at J; junction bases unmatched: 3. This CDR3 contains 14 residues. The CDR3 here is CASSENRGFYEQYF. The CDR3 region has the DNA TGTGCCAGCAGTGAAAACAGGGGGTTCTACGAGCAGTACTTC.

This clone appeared once. This chain joins TRBV30 and TRBJ2-5; D ambiguous. Trimming took off 2 bases at V and 5 bases at J, with 9 bases between the two ends. In germline, CDR1 is GTSNPN, CDR2 SVGIG (reference sequence). This CDR3 is 12 amino acids long. CDR3 nucleotide sequence: TGTGCCTGGAGTAAACCGGCGGAGACCCAGTACTTC. Residues: CAWSKPAETQYF.

This chain links TRBV18 with TRBJ2-7; 7 positions match TRBD1. The CDR3 runs 12 residues. The germline V gene encodes CDR1 KGHSH and CDR2 LQKENI. Trimming took 3 bases from V and 7 from J; bases not matched to a gene: 3. CDR3 nucleotide sequence: TGTGCCAGCTCACCGCCGGACAGGGAGCAGTACTTC. Its protein is CASSPPDREQYF.

This clone was detected only a few times. V is TRBV21-1 and J is TRBJ2-1; TRBD2 was called by the table and not checked on the DNA. TRBV21-1 is listed as a pseudogene. The CDR3 has 21 residues. The CDR3 bases are TGTGCCAGCAGCCCGGGGGGTCTTTGGAAGATTAGCGGCAGCTCCTACAATGAGCAGTTCTTC. Translated: CASSPGGLWKISGSSYNEQFF.

The J gene is TRBJ2-1, the V gene TRBV10-1, with 11 bases that match TRBD1. V lost 5 bases and J lost 6; bases outside the gene matches: 6. There are 15 residues in the CDR3. Per the germline V gene, CDR1 is WNHNN and CDR2 is SYGVQD (reference sequence). The CDR3 spells CASSTDRGPVNEQFF. The CDR3 DNA reads TGCGCCAGCAGTACGGACAGGGGGCCGGTCAATGAGCAGTTCTTC.

The CDR3 protein is CASKYSPDPSNYGYTF. CDR3 coding DNA: TGTGCCAGCAAGTATTCTCCAGACCCCTCCAACTATGGCTACACCTTC. This rearrangement joins TRBV2 to TRBJ1-2; D ambiguous. The length of the CDR3 is 16 residues. Trimming left V 7 bases short and J 2 bases short, with 20 bases between. Germline values: CDR1 SNHLY, CDR2 FYNNEI. The whole variable domain, filled in from reference TRBV2 and TRBJ1-2, reads EPEVTQTPSHQVTQMGQEVILRCVPISNHLYFYWYRQILGQKVEFLVSFYNNEISEKSEIFDDQFSVERPDGSNFTLKIRSTKLEDSAMYFCASKYSPDPSNYGYTFGSGTRLTVV.

The J gene is TRBJ2-7, the V gene TRBV7-9, with a weak D call TRBD1 (6 bases). Trimming took off 5 bases at V and 4 bases at J, with 27 bases between the two ends. This CDR3 region has 18 residues. CDR1 SEHNR and CDR2 FQNEAQ come from the germline V gene (reference sequence). CDR3 nucleotides: TGTGCCAGCAGCCCTAGCCCGACAGGATCAGGGTTCGTATACGAGCAGTACTTC. This gives the protein CASSPSPTGSGFVYEQYF.